A selection of T cell receptor beta chains follows, all from one sample in a study of control samples from healthy donors and cancer patients. Generated by immunoSEQ multiplex PCR, the TCRdb table keeps only in-frame clones and is missing some. The top ten hold about 0.91% of the sample, which has under 65,000 clones, approximately 90% seen once. The sample comprised PBMCs. Receptor source: a man younger than 40 with colorectal cancer. Each CDR3 is given with its conserved first and last residue. A D gene is named only where the DNA matches it firmly. Part of the rows lack a size; the others show once, few, many or a class for expanded clones.

CDR3	DNA	D	J	size	V
CASTGTGPFYGYTF	TGTGCCAGTACCGGGACAGGTCCTTTCTATGGCTACACCTTC	TRBD1	TRBJ1-2	NA	TRBV19
CASRPQGALEQYF	TGTGCCAGTAGGCCACAGGGGGCCCTCGAGCAGTACTTC	TRBD1	TRBJ2-7	NA	TRBV19
CASGLGGSGNTIYF	TGTGCTAGTGGTTTGGGGGGCTCTGGAAACACCATATATTTT	NA	TRBJ1-3	NA	TRBV12-5
CASSLTGTGLLGAFF	TGTGCCAGCAGCTTAACCGGGACAGGGCTGCTAGGGGCTTTCTTT	TRBD1	TRBJ1-1	NA	TRBV7-2
CASSLYRLGTQYF	TGCGCCAGCAGCTTATACCGACTAGGAACGCAGTATTTT	NA	TRBJ2-3	once	TRBV5-1
CASSLLSGPSSYNEQFF	TGTGCCAGCAGTTTATTGAGCGGACCGAGCTCCTACAATGAGCAGTTCTTC	NA	TRBJ2-1	NA	TRBV27
CASSLADRVTGELFF	TGTGCCAGCAGCTTAGCGGACAGGGTCACCGGGGAGCTGTTTTTT	TRBD1	TRBJ2-2	NA	TRBV7-6
CASRLTGGTEAFF	TGTGCCAGCAGACTGACAGGGGGCACTGAAGCTTTCTTT	TRBD1	TRBJ1-1	NA	TRBV12-3/TRBV12-4
CASSKTGSYGYTF	TGTGCCAGTAGTAAGACAGGGTCCTATGGCTACACCTTC	TRBD1	TRBJ1-2	once	TRBV19
CASSYDTGTGQVGEAFF	TGTGCCAGCAGTTACGATACCGGGACAGGCCAGGTCGGTGAAGCTTTCTTT	TRBD1	TRBJ1-1	NA	TRBV6-2/TRBV6-3
CASTTRAGRSTDTQYF	TGTGCCAGTACCACTAGGGCAGGCCGGAGCACAGATACGCAGTATTTT	NA	TRBJ2-3	NA	TRBV19
CASSFGGGAMHNEQFF	TGCGCCAGCAGCTTCGGCGGGGGGGCAATGCACAATGAGCAGTTCTTC	TRBD2	TRBJ2-1	NA	TRBV5-1
CASSTMDSAETQYF	TGTGCCAGTAGTACGATGGACTCCGCGGAGACCCAGTACTTC	NA	TRBJ2-5	NA	TRBV19
CASSLRDRGKGGSPLHF	TGTGCCAGCAGCTTAAGGGACAGGGGTAAAGGTGGATCACCCCTCCACTTT	TRBD1	TRBJ1-6	NA	TRBV7-8
CAISERQGADEAFF	TGTGCCATCAGTGAGCGACAGGGGGCAGATGAAGCTTTCTTT	TRBD1	TRBJ1-1	NA	TRBV10-3
CASSPESGGKTQYF	TGTGCCAGCAGCCCCGAGAGCGGGGGGAAGACCCAGTACTTC	TRBD2	TRBJ2-5	NA	TRBV11-2
CASSQTGRNEQFF	TGTGCCAGCAGCCAAACTGGGCGCAATGAGCAGTTCTTC	NA	TRBJ2-1	NA	TRBV4-2
CASSYTQETEAFF	TGTGCCAGCAGCTACACTCAAGAAACTGAAGCTTTCTTT	NA	TRBJ1-1	NA	TRBV7-8
CASSLGGATTDTQYF	TGTGCCAGCAGCTTAGGGGGGGCCACTACAGATACGCAGTATTTT	NA	TRBJ2-3	NA	TRBV11-3
CAWSDGDTQYF	TGTGCCTGGAGTGATGGAGATACGCAGTATTTT	NA	TRBJ2-3	NA	TRBV30
CASSYHDKANYGYTF	TGTGCCAGCAGTTACCATGACAAAGCTAACTATGGCTACACCTTC	NA	TRBJ1-2	NA	TRBV6-5
CASSYSMGGTEAFF	TGTGCCAGCAGTTACTCGATGGGGGGCACTGAAGCTTTCTTT	NA	TRBJ1-1	NA	TRBV6-5
CATSDRTGQYGYTF	TGTGCCACCAGTGATAGGACGGGGCAGTATGGCTACACCTTC	NA	TRBJ1-2	NA	TRBV24-1
CASSFPGQGATGELFF	TGTGCCAGCAGCTTTCCGGGACAGGGGGCAACCGGGGAGCTGTTTTTT	TRBD1	TRBJ2-2	NA	TRBV5-4
CAISSGTISYEQYF	TGTGCCATCAGCTCCGGGACCATCTCCTACGAGCAGTACTTC	NA	TRBJ2-7	NA	TRBV10-3
CASSGGGGYNEQFF	TGTGCCAGCAGTGGGGGCGGGGGCTACAATGAGCAGTTCTTC	TRBD2	TRBJ2-1	NA	TRBV25-1
CASSLARNTAKNIQYF	TGTGCCAGCAGCTTAGCGAGGAACACAGCCAAAAACATTCAGTACTTC	NA	TRBJ2-4	NA	TRBV7-8
CASSPLPGIAEAFF	TGCGCCAGCAGCCCCCTCCCTGGGATCGCTGAAGCTTTCTTT	NA	TRBJ1-1	NA	TRBV4-1
CASSVAGGTPSTDTQYF	TGTGCCAGCAGCGTAGCGGGGGGCACTCCTAGCACAGATACGCAGTATTTT	NA	TRBJ2-3	NA	TRBV9
CASSLTAGQAASPLHF	TGTGCCAGCAGCTTAACCGCGGGACAGGCGGCTTCACCCCTCCACTTT	TRBD1	TRBJ1-6	NA	TRBV7-2
CASSFNDDSPLHF	TGTGCCAGCAGTTTCAATGACGATTCACCCCTCCACTTT	NA	TRBJ1-6	NA	TRBV7-2
CASSISRGRGEKLFF	TGTGCCAGTAGTATCAGTCGGGGGCGAGGAGAAAAACTGTTTTTT	NA	TRBJ1-4	NA	TRBV19
CASSLEAWAGGDTEAFF	TGTGCCAGCAGCTTAGAAGCGTGGGCAGGGGGGGACACTGAAGCTTTCTTT	TRBD1	TRBJ1-1	once	TRBV11-2
CASSLDPNSPLHF	TGTGCCAGCAGCTTAGACCCAAATTCACCCCTCCACTTT	NA	TRBJ1-6	NA	TRBV7-2
CASSRATGTDTQYF	TGCGCCAGCAGCCGAGCTACTGGAACAGATACGCAGTATTTT	NA	TRBJ2-3	NA	TRBV5-1
CASSFPGTYTQYF	TGTGCCAGCAGCTTCCCTGGGACCTATACGCAGTATTTT	NA	TRBJ2-3	NA	TRBV9
CASSRQLTGVNTEAFF	TGTGCCAGCAGCAGACAATTGACAGGCGTGAACACTGAAGCTTTCTTT	NA	TRBJ1-1	NA	TRBV13
CASSSMRHQPQHF	TGTGCCAGTAGTTCTATGAGGCACCAGCCCCAGCATTTT	NA	TRBJ1-5	NA	TRBV19
CASSLLGAGYNEQFF	TGTGCCAGCAGTTTATTGGGGGCGGGGTACAATGAGCAGTTCTTC	NA	TRBJ2-1	NA	TRBV28
CASWTVNSNQPQHF	TGTGCCAGCTGGACAGTGAATAGCAATCAGCCCCAGCATTTT	NA	TRBJ1-5	NA	TRBV19
CASSFEGDTQYF	TGCGCCAGCAGCTTTGAGGGGGATACGCAGTATTTT	NA	TRBJ2-3	NA	TRBV5-1
CAGAWGIEAFF	TGTGCTGGGGCCTGGGGAATTGAAGCTTTCTTT	NA	TRBJ1-1	once	TRBV30
CASRRDVYNEQFF	TGTGCCAGCAGGAGGGACGTCTACAATGAGCAGTTCTTC	NA	TRBJ2-1	once	TRBV12-3/TRBV12-4
CASSEARGQGNEKLFF	TGTGCCAGCAGTGAAGCCAGGGGACAGGGTAATGAAAAACTGTTTTTT	TRBD1	TRBJ1-4	NA	TRBV6-1
CASSYGQTNEKLFF	TGCGCCAGCAGCTATGGACAGACTAATGAAAAACTGTTTTTT	NA	TRBJ1-4	NA	TRBV5-1
CASSPGQGYTDTQYF	TGTGCCAGCAGCCCGGGACAGGGGTACACAGATACGCAGTATTTT	TRBD1	TRBJ2-3	NA	TRBV9
CASSLGPRGFIGELFF	TGTGCCAGCAGCCTAGGGCCCCGGGGCTTTATCGGGGAGCTGTTTTTT	NA	TRBJ2-2	NA	TRBV27
CASSSDGFSGNTIYF	TGTGCCAGCAGCTCCGACGGCTTCTCTGGAAACACCATATATTTT	NA	TRBJ1-3	NA	TRBV11-2
CASSYRDRLYEQYF	TGTGCCAGCAGTTACAGGGACAGACTCTACGAGCAGTACTTC	TRBD1	TRBJ2-7	NA	TRBV6-5
CASSELLARTDTQYF	TGTGCCAGCAGTGAGCTGCTAGCGAGGACAGATACGCAGTATTTT	NA	TRBJ2-3	NA	TRBV6-1